The next 5 T cell receptor beta chains were all read from a single sample in a study of Graves' ophthalmopathy and Graves' hyperthyroidism. Amplification of the TCR beta CDR3 regions used RNA transcripts (as template). First-round RT-PCR relied on HTBI primers, and a second-round multiplex PCR came next. One entry per CDR3 protein, called by TCRdb with MiXCR from the multiplex PCR reads. The sample includes approximately 540,000 distinct CDR3 sequences, 39% of them seen just once. The specimen sequenced was peripheral blood or thyroid tissue (not recorded which). The source of these receptors is an adult man with Graves' hyperthyroidism.

The J gene is TRBJ2-7, the V gene TRBV10-3; 7 bases map to TRBD2. This CDR3 is 13 amino acids long. The germline gives CDR1 ENHRY, CDR2 SYGVKD. After removal of 10 bases from V and 1 base from J, the junction contained 7 bases not matched to a gene. The CDR3 spells CASSRLASYEQYF. The CDR3, as DNA: TGTGCCAGCAGCCGACTAGCTTCCTACGAGCAGTACTTC.

CDR3 sequence: CASSQTSGGQQETQYF. The CDR3 DNA is TGTGCCAGCAGCCAGACTAGCGGGGGACAACAAGAGACCCAGTACTTC. V is TRBV7-2 and J is TRBJ2-7, with TRBD2 matching over 12 bases. The DNA end is more similar to TRBJ2-5, so the J call may be wrong. The germline gives CDR1 SGHTA, CDR2 FQGNSA. This CDR3 comprises 16 residues.

This clonotype was counted a single time. A single base separates this from a much larger clone, so it may be a read error. The chain joins TRBV20-1 to TRBJ1-4; no definite D call. This CDR3 is 11 amino acids long. The germline gives CDR1 DFQATT, CDR2 SNEGSKA (reference sequence). The CDR3 sequence: CGAQVEGKLFF. The DNA for the CDR3 is TGCGGTGCCCAAGTTGAGGGAAAACTGTTTTTT.

This clonotype was seen a few times. The chain uses TRBV5-1 and TRBJ2-5; TRBD1 is a possible D gene (7 bases). Between the trimmed V and J ends, which lost 2 bases and 5 bases, there was a span of 19 bases. From germline, CDR1 is SGHRS and CDR2 YFSETQ. The CDR3 length is 16 residues. For the CDR3, the DNA is TGCGCCAGCAGCTTCGGTCGAGCAGGGGGGTTTGAGACCCAGTACTTC. Translated, it gives CASSFGRAGGFETQYF.

The J gene is TRBJ2-6, the V gene TRBV4-1; the match to TRBD2 covers 10 bases. V gave up 4 bases and J gave up 0 bases; unmatched junction bases: 9. In germline, CDR1 is MGHRA, CDR2 YSYEKL. This CDR3 contains 19 residues. The CDR3 protein is CASSLPGLAEFSGANVLTF. The DNA for the CDR3 is TGCGCCAGCAGCCTCCCTGGACTAGCGGAGTTCTCTGGGGCCAACGTCCTGACTTTC.